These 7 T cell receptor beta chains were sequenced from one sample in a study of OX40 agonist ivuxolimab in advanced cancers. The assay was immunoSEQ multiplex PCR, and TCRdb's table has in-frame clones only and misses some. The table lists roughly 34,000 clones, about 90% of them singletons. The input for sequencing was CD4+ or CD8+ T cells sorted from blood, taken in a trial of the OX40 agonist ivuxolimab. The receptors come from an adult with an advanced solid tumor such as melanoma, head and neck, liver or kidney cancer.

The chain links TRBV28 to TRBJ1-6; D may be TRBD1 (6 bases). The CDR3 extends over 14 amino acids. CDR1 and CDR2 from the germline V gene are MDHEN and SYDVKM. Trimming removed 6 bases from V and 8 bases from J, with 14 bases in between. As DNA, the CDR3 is TGTGCCAGCAGCCAACAGGGATTCTATTCACCCCTCCACTTT. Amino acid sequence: CASSQQGFYSPLHF. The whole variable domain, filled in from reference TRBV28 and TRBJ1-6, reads DVKVTQSSRYLVKRTGEKVFLECVQDMDHENMFWYRQDPGLGLRLIYFSYDVKMKEKGDIPEGYSVSREKKERFSLILESASTNQTSMYLCASSQQGFYSPLHFGNGTRLTVT.

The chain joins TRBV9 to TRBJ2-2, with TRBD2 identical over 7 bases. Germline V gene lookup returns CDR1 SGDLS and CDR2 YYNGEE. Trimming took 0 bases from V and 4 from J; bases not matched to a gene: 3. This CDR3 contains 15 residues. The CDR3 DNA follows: TGTGCCAGCAGCGTAGGGGCTAGCGGCACCGGGGAGCTGTTTTTT. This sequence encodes CASSVGASGTGELFF.

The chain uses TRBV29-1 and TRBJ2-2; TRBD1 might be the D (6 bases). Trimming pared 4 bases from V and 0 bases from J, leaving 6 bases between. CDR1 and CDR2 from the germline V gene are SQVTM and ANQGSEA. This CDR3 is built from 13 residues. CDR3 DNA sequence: TGCAGCGTTGGGACAGCGAACACCGGGGAGCTGTTTTTT. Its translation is CSVGTANTGELFF.

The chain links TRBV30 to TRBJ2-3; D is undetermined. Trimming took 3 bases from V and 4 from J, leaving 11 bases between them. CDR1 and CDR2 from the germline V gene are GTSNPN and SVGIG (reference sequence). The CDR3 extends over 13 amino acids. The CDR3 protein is CAWRPRMADTQYF. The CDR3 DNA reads TGTGCCTGGAGACCCCGAATGGCAGATACGCAGTATTTT.

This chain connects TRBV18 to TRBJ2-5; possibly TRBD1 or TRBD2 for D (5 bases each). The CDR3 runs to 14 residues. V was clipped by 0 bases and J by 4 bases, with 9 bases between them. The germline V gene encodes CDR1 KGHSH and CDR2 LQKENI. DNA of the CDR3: TGTGCCAGCTCACCACCGGGGGTAACAGAGACCCAGTACTTC. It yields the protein CASSPPGVTETQYF.

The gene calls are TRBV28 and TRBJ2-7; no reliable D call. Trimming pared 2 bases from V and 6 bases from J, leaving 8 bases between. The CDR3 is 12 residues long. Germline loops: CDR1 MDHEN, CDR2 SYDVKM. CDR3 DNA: TGTGCCAGCAGTTTAGGATTGTTCGAGCAGTACTTC. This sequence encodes CASSLGLFEQYF. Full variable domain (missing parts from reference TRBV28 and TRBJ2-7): DVKVTQSSRYLVKRTGEKVFLECVQDMDHENMFWYRQDPGLGLRLIYFSYDVKMKEKGDIPEGYSVSREKKERFSLILESASTNQTSMYLCASSLGLFEQYFGPGTRLTVT.

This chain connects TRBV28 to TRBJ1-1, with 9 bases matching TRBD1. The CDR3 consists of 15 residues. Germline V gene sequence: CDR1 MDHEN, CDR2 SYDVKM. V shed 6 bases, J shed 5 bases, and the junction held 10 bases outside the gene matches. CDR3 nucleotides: TGTGCCAGCAGCCTCTACAGGGGGCAATGGACTGAAGCTTTCTTT. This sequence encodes CASSLYRGQWTEAFF.